This record looks at one T cell receptor (beta chain) sequence and its context. What it binds is unknown. Profiled with immunoSEQ multiplex PCR; TCRdb holds only in-frame clones, not every one. This table has 9,000 to 13,000 clones, approximately 77% appearing once. The CDR3 spans 16 residues. Trimming at V came to 8 bases and at J to 0 bases, leaving 12 bases not matched to a gene. CDR1 is LNHNV and CDR2 is YYDKDF in the germline V gene (reference sequence). The entry originates in a study of T cell clonotyping in hematopoietic cell transplantation. Whole-study findings and limits: After transplant, recipient diversity fell while pathologically expanded clonotypes grew through day 180. Broader posttransplant TCR repertoire diversity was predicted by graft donor and pretransplant recipient Inverse Simpson Index values.

Blood collection times were about day -28 and days 30, 100, 180 posttransplant. The specimen comprised PBMCs, sampled 30 days after allogeneic stem cell transplant. The rearrangement links TRBV15 to TRBJ2-7, with 8 positions matching TRBD2. The sequence came from a female patient between 40 and 50 years old who had an allogeneic stem cell transplant from a related donor, so T cells may come from the graft donor. Some clones in this sample may be carry-over from other donors' samples. CDR3 in DNA: TGTGCCACCCGTGCAGGCGGCGGGAGGACCTCCTACGAGCAGTACTTC. Protein: CATRAGGGRTSYEQYF.